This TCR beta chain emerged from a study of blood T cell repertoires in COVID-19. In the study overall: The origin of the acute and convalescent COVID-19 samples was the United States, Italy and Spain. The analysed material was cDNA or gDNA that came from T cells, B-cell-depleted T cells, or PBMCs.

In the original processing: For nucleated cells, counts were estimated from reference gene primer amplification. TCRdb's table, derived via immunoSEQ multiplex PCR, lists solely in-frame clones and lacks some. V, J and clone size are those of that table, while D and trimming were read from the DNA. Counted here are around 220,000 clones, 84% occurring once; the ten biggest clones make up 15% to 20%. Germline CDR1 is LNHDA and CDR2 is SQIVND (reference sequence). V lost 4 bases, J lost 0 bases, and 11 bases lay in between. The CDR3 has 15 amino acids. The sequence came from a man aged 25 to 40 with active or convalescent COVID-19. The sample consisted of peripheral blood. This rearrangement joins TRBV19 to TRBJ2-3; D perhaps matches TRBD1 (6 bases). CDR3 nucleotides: TGTGCCAGTAGTACCGGGACACTTAGCACAGATACGCAGTATTTT. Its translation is CASSTGTLSTDTQYF.